A single sample gave rise to the 17 T cell receptor beta chains below, sequenced in a study of CD4 T cells in relation to SARS-CoV-2 and coronaviruses. This table comes from immunoSEQ multiplex PCR, and its TCRdb copy is limited to in-frame clones, with some not included. This sample has under 25,000 clones, with 76% found just once. These TCRs' antigens remain unknown. The unexposed donors gave CD4+ T cells in about 2010-2019, prior to COVID-19. The cells were cultured for about ten days before CD4+ T cells were isolated. The sequenced sample was CD4+ T cells from PBMCs, cultured in vitro. These receptors were collected from a human donor in good health.

The chain recombines TRBV29-1 with TRBJ1-1; D remains unclear. Between the trimmed V and J ends, which lost 6 bases and 0 bases, there was a span of 14 bases. CDR1 SQVTM and CDR2 ANQGSEA come from the germline V gene. This CDR3 has 14 residues. CDR3 region: CSVPLGVMNTEAFF. The CDR3 nucleotides are TGCAGCGTCCCTTTGGGTGTCATGAACACTGAAGCTTTCTTT.

The J gene is TRBJ1-6, the V gene TRBV19, with D unresolved. Germline values: CDR1 LNHDA, CDR2 SQIVND (reference sequence). The CDR3 contains 13 residues. V was shortened by 4 bases and J by 3 bases, with 4 bases between the two germline ends. CDR3 DNA: TGTGCCAGTAGTACAGGCTATAATTCACCCCTCCACTTT. Translating it yields CASSTGYNSPLHF.

V gene TRBV20-1 combines with J gene TRBJ1-2, with TRBD1 as a possible D gene (5 bases). In germline, CDR1 is DFQATT, CDR2 SNEGSKA (reference sequence). This CDR3 region has 11 residues. Trimming removed 3 bases from V and 7 bases from J, with 9 bases in between. CDR3 coding DNA: TGCAGTGCTAGTTCGGGGGTTGGCTACACCTTC. Protein product: CSASSGVGYTF.

V and J are TRBV18 and TRBJ2-7; 11 nucleotides line up with TRBD2. The CDR3 consists of 15 residues. The J segment lost 2 bases and the V segment lost 4 bases, leaving 4 bases of the junction unmatched. Germline values: CDR1 KGHSH, CDR2 LQKENI. For the CDR3, the DNA is TGTGCCAGCTCACAAGTAGCGGGAGGGACCTACGAGCAGTACTTC. This translates into CASSQVAGGTYEQYF.

The J gene is TRBJ2-1, the V gene TRBV2; no firm D call. The CDR3 is made up of 11 amino acids. Germline values: CDR1 SNHLY, CDR2 FYNNEI. Trimming took 2 bases from V and 7 from J, leaving 3 bases between them. DNA of the CDR3: TGTGCCAGCAGTGAAAGGAATGAGCAGTTCTTC. Translating gives CASSERNEQFF.

This rearrangement joins TRBV7-6 to TRBJ2-3; TRBD2 might be the D (6 bases). The CDR3 covers 15 residues. Trimming left V 0 bases short and J 4 bases short, with 11 bases between. Germline V gene sequence: CDR1 SGHVS, CDR2 FNYEAQ. CDR3: CASSLALGGADTQYF. CDR3 coding DNA: TGTGCCAGCAGCTTAGCGCTGGGGGGAGCAGATACGCAGTATTTT.

The rearrangement joins TRBV5-1 to TRBJ2-1, with D tentatively TRBD2 (7 bases). Trimming stripped 4 bases from V and 8 bases from J, with 22 bases between. This CDR3 contains 16 residues. CDR1 SGHRS and CDR2 YFSETQ come from the germline V gene. The CDR3 DNA is TGCGCCAGCAGCCCGGGCGCGGGGGCCGTTATCTATGAGCAGTTCTTC. Protein: CASSPGAGAVIYEQFF.

V usage is TRBV4-1 and J usage is TRBJ2-3, with 12 bases identical to TRBD2. This CDR3 spans 18 amino acids. CDR1 MGHRA and CDR2 YSYEKL come from the germline V gene. With V trimmed by 4 bases and J by 1 base, 9 bases remained unmatched. The CDR3 region is CASSRNPSGGAGTDTQYF. As DNA, the CDR3 is TGCGCCAGCAGCCGAAACCCTAGCGGGGGGGCGGGCACAGATACGCAGTATTTT.

The genes are TRBV14 and TRBJ1-2, with a possible D match to TRBD1 (5 bases). V was clipped by 2 bases and J by 6 bases, with 13 bases between them. Germline lookup yields CDR1 SGHDN and CDR2 FVKESK. CDR3 length: 14 residues. The CDR3 DNA follows: TGTGCCAGCAGCCAAACCTCCGGGACCGATGGCTACACCTTC. Translated: CASSQTSGTDGYTF. The variable domain in full, with the rest retrieved from reference TRBV14 and TRBJ1-2, is EAGVTQFPSHSVIEKGQTVTLRCDPISGHDNLYWYRRVMGKEIKFLLHFVKESKQDESGMPNNRFLAERTGGTYSTLKVQPAELEDSGVYFCASSQTSGTDGYTFGSGTRLTVV.

The V call is TRBV5-4, the J call TRBJ1-1; D is perhaps TRBD1 (5 bases). The CDR3 loop spans 13 amino acids. Trimming left V 0 bases short and J 10 bases short, with 13 bases between. Germline values: CDR1 SGHNT, CDR2 YYREEE (reference sequence). The CDR3 DNA is TGTGCCAGCAGCTTGGACGGGGGTCGGCGAGCTTTCTTT. It is translated as CASSLDGGRRAFF.

The chain has TRBV4-1 and TRBJ2-7, with D perhaps given as TRBD1 or TRBD2 (5 bases each). V was cut by 1 base and J by 3 bases, with 16 bases left in between. Germline V gene data show CDR1 as MGHRA and CDR2 as YSYEKL. The CDR3 loop spans 16 amino acids. CDR3 loop: CASSQVGRGRGYEQYF. The CDR3 nucleotides are TGCGCCAGCAGCCAAGTGGGCCGGGGCCGTGGCTACGAGCAGTACTTC.

This chain joins TRBV5-6 and TRBJ2-1, with D possibly being TRBD2 (5 bases). In germline, CDR1 is SGHDT, CDR2 YYEEEE. The CDR3 extends over 12 amino acids. The V gene lost 0 bases and the J gene lost 9 bases, with 7 bases spanning the gap. The CDR3 is CASSLGAGEQFF. Written as DNA, the CDR3 is TGTGCCAGCAGCTTGGGTGCGGGTGAGCAGTTCTTC.

V is TRBV5-1 and J is TRBJ2-1, with 11 bases that match TRBD2. CDR1 is SGHRS and CDR2 is YFSETQ in the germline V gene. J was trimmed by 10 bases and V by 0 bases; bases with no gene match: 0. The CDR3 is 13 amino acids. This CDR3 reads CASSLGLAGEQFF. CDR3 sequence (DNA): TGCGCCAGCAGCTTGGGACTAGCGGGAGAGCAGTTCTTC.

A few counts support this clone. The chain uses TRBV29-1 and TRBJ1-1, with D possibly being TRBD1 (6 bases). The CDR3 has 14 amino acids. CDR1 is SQVTM, CDR2 ANQGSEA, per germline. V lost 3 bases and J lost 5, with 16 bases in between. The CDR3 reads CSVELRGSRTEAFF. Here the CDR3 DNA reads TGCAGCGTTGAGCTCAGGGGTAGTCGGACTGAAGCTTTCTTT. The entire variable domain, with the rest obtained from reference TRBV29-1 and TRBJ1-1, is as follows: SAVISQKPSRDICQRGTSLTIQCQVDSQVTMMFWYRQQPGQSLTLIATANQGSEATYESGFVIDKFPISRPNLTFSTLTVSNMSPEDSSIYLCSVELRGSRTEAFFGQGTRLTVV.

This chain uses TRBV3-1 (or the pseudogene TRBV3-2) with TRBJ2-2; TRBD2 matches at 13 bases. CDR1 and CDR2 from the germline V gene are LGHDT and YNNKEL (reference sequence). Trimming at V came to 4 bases and at J to 6 bases, leaving 5 bases not matched to a gene. The CDR3 has 16 amino acids. CDR3 loop: CASSPTSGRGAGELFF. The CDR3 bases are TGTGCCAGCAGCCCAACTAGCGGGAGGGGGGCCGGGGAGCTGTTTTTT.

V and J are TRBV2 and TRBJ2-6; D might be TRBD2 (6 bases). The CDR3 covers 18 residues. CDR1 is SNHLY and CDR2 is FYNNEI in the germline V gene. Between the trimmed V and J ends, which lost 10 bases and 0 bases, there was a span of 22 bases. The CDR3 nucleotides are TGTGCCATTGGGGGAACAGGAGGGTTGCGCTCTGGGGCCAACGTCCTGACTTTC. Translated: CAIGGTGGLRSGANVLTF.

This chain joins TRBV2 and TRBJ1-2; the match to TRBD1 covers 7 bases. CDR1 and CDR2 from the germline V gene are SNHLY and FYNNEI. Unmatched junction bases numbered 7, after V lost 6 bases and J lost 0 bases. The CDR3 sequence is 15 residues long. Here the CDR3 reads CASSIRDRANYGYTF. CDR3 DNA: TGTGCCAGCAGCATCCGGGACAGAGCTAACTATGGCTACACCTTC.